This T cell receptor beta chain originates from a study of a mutant IDH1 vaccine in newly diagnosed glioma. Study as a whole: Vaccines were first given 4-6 weeks after radiotherapy alone, or with temozolomide cycles. Before enrollment, patients got radiotherapy alone, temozolomide alone, or mostly the combination. Treated patients had a mean age of about 44 years and a 62.5% male, roughly 40% female split.

Time point reported: week 5, during vaccination. One vaccine dose held 300 ug of mutant IDH1 20-mer peptide and came with topical imiquimod. As to this clone: Its target is unknown.

Study results and limitations: Immune responses arising from the vaccine appeared in about 93% of patients.

Libraries were prepared by immunoSEQ multiplex PCR; TCRdb keeps only in-frame clonotypes and omits some of them. The sample lists around 32,000 clones; roughly nine tenths were seen once. This TCR derives from a woman aged 40-49 years with glioma. Some clones in this sample may be carry-over from other donors' samples. Sequencing was performed on peripheral blood mononuclear cells (PBMCs), taken from a glioma patient whose treatment included an IDH1 peptide vaccine.

The CDR3 region is CASSQAVAQGANIYEQFF. In DNA form, the CDR3 reads TGCGCCAGCAGCCAAGCGGTAGCCCAGGGGGCTAATATATATGAGCAGTTCTTC. V is TRBV4-3 and J is TRBJ2-1; 8 nucleotides agree with TRBD1. The germline CDR1 and CDR2 sequences are LGHNA and YSLEER. CDR3 length: 18 residues. J gave up 8 bases and V 1 base, and 16 bases lay outside the gene matches.